This T cell receptor (beta chain) was sequenced for a study of blood T cell repertoires in COVID-19. About the study: The study drew acute and convalescent COVID-19 samples from the United States, Italy and Spain.

Germline V gene data show CDR1 as LGHNA and CDR2 as YSLEER. This CDR3 contains 16 residues. V trimming: 2 bases; J trimming: 7 bases; junction bases outside the gene matches: 7. Libraries were prepared by immunoSEQ multiplex PCR; TCRdb keeps only in-frame clonotypes and omits some of them. This sample has more than 150,000 clones, with 70% to 85% found just once. V and J are TRBV4-3 and TRBJ2-3; 12 bases fit TRBD2. Material for sequencing was peripheral blood. This TCR derives from a woman in her 30s with acute or convalescent COVID-19. CDR3 nucleotides: TGCGCCAGCAGCCAACCGACTAGCGGGAGTGGGAATACGCAGTATTTT. Its protein is CASSQPTSGSGNTQYF.